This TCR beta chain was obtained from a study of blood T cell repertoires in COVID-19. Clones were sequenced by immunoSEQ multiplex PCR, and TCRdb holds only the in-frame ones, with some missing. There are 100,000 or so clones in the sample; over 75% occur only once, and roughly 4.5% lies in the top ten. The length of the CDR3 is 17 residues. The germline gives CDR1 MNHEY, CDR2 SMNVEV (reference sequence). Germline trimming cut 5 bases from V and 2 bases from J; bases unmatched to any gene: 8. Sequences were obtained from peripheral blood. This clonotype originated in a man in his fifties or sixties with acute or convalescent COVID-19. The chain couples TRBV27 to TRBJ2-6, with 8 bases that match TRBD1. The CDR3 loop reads CASSDNPTGAGANVLTF. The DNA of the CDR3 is TGTGCCAGCAGTGACAACCCGACAGGGGCTGGGGCCAACGTCCTGACTTTC.